These 32 T cell receptor beta chains came from one sample sequenced in a study of CD8+CD57+ T cells in acquired aplastic anemia. Using genomic DNA as the template, TCR beta VDJ and CDR3 profiling was carried out. TCRdb itself ran the reads through MiXCR, one entry per CDR3 protein. The sample includes some 130,000 distinct CDR3 sequences, around two fifths of them seen just once. The sample comprised sorted CD4+, CD8+, or CD8+CD57+ T cells (not recorded which) from PBMCs. These receptors originate from a human donor in good health, serving as a control.

The chain uses TRBV29-1 and TRBJ1-3, with D possibly being TRBD1 (6 bases). The CDR3 sequence is 13 residues long. Per germline, CDR1 SQVTM and CDR2 ANQGSEA. With 4 bases removed from V and 0 bases from J, the gap between germline ends came to 7 bases. The DNA for the CDR3 is TGCAGCGTTGGGACAGACTCTGGAAACACCATATATTTT. It codes for CSVGTDSGNTIYF.

Many counts were recorded for this clonotype. This rearrangement joins TRBV6-1 to TRBJ1-5; D is undetermined. CDR3 length: 17 residues. Germline CDR1 and CDR2: MNHNS and SASEGT. V lost 6 bases and J lost 2, with 20 bases in between. This CDR3 is CASRPGPLSRGNQPQHF. CDR3 nucleotide sequence: TGTGCCAGCAGGCCCGGACCTTTAAGTAGGGGCAATCAGCCCCAGCATTTT.

This clonotype was seen at least ten times. V gene TRBV20-1 combines with J gene TRBJ1-1; a weak D match, TRBD1 (5 bases). V shed 6 bases and J shed 2 bases, with 10 bases lying between them. CDR1 DFQATT and CDR2 SNEGSKA come from the germline V gene (reference sequence). The CDR3 consists of 12 residues. CDR3 protein: CSAPTGNTEAFF. The CDR3 DNA reads as TGCAGTGCGCCCACAGGAAACACTGAAGCTTTCTTT.

J is TRBJ2-5 and V is TRBV20-1; 9 bases agree with TRBD1. The V and J ends lost 0 bases and 6 bases, in that order; junction bases with no gene match: 8. The CDR3 runs 15 residues. Germline CDR1 and CDR2: DFQATT and SNEGSKA (reference sequence). CDR3 nucleotides: TGCAGTGCTAGAGACCGGACAGGGGAAGTGAAGACCCAGTACTTC. Translated, it gives CSARDRTGEVKTQYF.

CDR3 protein: CASSERLAGGGDTQYF. The CDR3 DNA reads TGCGCCAGCAGTGAACGTCTAGCGGGGGGAGGGGATACGCAGTATTTT. The chain carries TRBV10-1 and TRBJ2-3; 11 bases are shared with TRBD2. Germline values: CDR1 WNHNN, CDR2 SYGVQD (reference sequence). The CDR3 covers 16 residues. V trimming: 3 bases; J trimming: 6 bases; junction bases outside the gene matches: 8.

This rearrangement joins TRBV15 to TRBJ2-5; D gene unclear. This CDR3 has 14 residues. Germline V gene sequence: CDR1 LNHNV, CDR2 YYDKDF (reference sequence). V dropped 8 bases and J dropped 5 bases, with 18 bases sitting between them. The CDR3 nucleotides read TGTGCCACCGGACGCGCTCCGAACACTGAGACCCAGTACTTC. Translating gives CATGRAPNTETQYF.

The gene calls are TRBV20-1 and TRBJ1-6; 7 bases match TRBD1. The CDR3 runs to 15 residues. J gave up 6 bases and V 6 bases, and 11 bases lay outside the gene matches. CDR1 and CDR2 from the germline V gene are DFQATT and SNEGSKA (reference sequence). The CDR3 DNA follows: TGCAGTGCCAGCATGCGGGGACAGCCTAATTCACCCCTCCACTTT. Translating it yields CSASMRGQPNSPLHF.

This clonotype showed up just a few times. The gene calls are TRBV4-2 and TRBJ2-2; TRBD2 matches at 7 bases. Germline V gene lookup returns CDR1 LGHNA and CDR2 YNFKEQ. The CDR3 runs 16 residues. V gave up 4 bases and J gave up 7 bases; unmatched junction bases: 12. The CDR3 here is CASSRILDGGYGELFF. The DNA for the CDR3 is TGTGCCAGCAGCCGGATCCTGGACGGGGGGTACGGGGAGCTGTTTTTT.

The chain is built from TRBV7-8 and TRBJ2-7, with a weak D call TRBD2 (5 bases). Trimming removed 2 bases at V and 7 bases at J, with 12 bases between. The germline V gene encodes CDR1 SGHVS and CDR2 FQNEAQ. This CDR3 has 13 amino acids. CDR3 sequence (DNA): TGTGCCAGCAGCTTATTGGTGGGGAGTGAGCAGTACTTC. Translated, it gives CASSLLVGSEQYF.

The chain combines TRBV6-5 with TRBJ1-1; D not certain. V gave up 4 bases and J gave up 6 bases, with 12 bases separating them. Looked up from germline, CDR1 is MNHEY and CDR2 is SVGAGI. The CDR3 sequence is 13 residues long. The CDR3 spells CASSSGGKPEAFF. Here the CDR3 DNA reads TGTGCCAGCAGTTCGGGCGGGAAACCTGAAGCTTTCTTT.

This sequence joins TRBV29-1 and TRBJ1-2, with D uncertain. Germline-derived CDR1 and CDR2 are SQVTM and ANQGSEA. CDR3 length equals 13 residues. The germline V and J ends were trimmed by 0 bases and 2 bases, with 7 bases remaining between them. The CDR3 region is CSVEDRQNYGYTF. In nucleotides, the CDR3 is TGCAGCGTTGAAGATAGGCAGAACTATGGCTACACCTTC.

Many counts were recorded for this clonotype. The chain couples TRBV5-1 to TRBJ1-6; D is undetermined. The CDR3 runs 15 residues. Trimming shortened V by 0 bases and J by 7 bases, and 11 bases separated the two germline ends. Germline CDR1 reads SGHRS; CDR2 reads YFSETQ. CDR3 sequence reads: CASSLDVGGNSPLHF. In nucleotides, the CDR3 is TGCGCCAGCAGCTTGGATGTAGGAGGAAATTCACCCCTCCACTTT.

This clonotype was recorded many times. The J gene is TRBJ1-4, the V gene TRBV5-4; 8 nucleotides line up with TRBD1. Germline CDR1 is SGHNT and CDR2 is YYREEE (reference sequence). The junction had 8 bases not matched to a gene; V was cut back by 5 bases and J by 5 bases. The CDR3 length is 15 residues. The CDR3 DNA sequence: TGTGCCAGCAGTTTCCGGACAGGGACGAATGAAAAACTGTTTTTT. This encodes CASSFRTGTNEKLFF.

The chain couples TRBV19 to TRBJ1-5; 7 nucleotides line up with TRBD1. The trim removed 9 bases at V and 2 bases at J, leaving 10 bases unmatched. This CDR3 is built from 15 residues. The V gene's germline CDR1 is LNHDA and CDR2 SQIVND (reference sequence). CDR3 nucleotide sequence: TGTGCCAGCTGTGATAGGGGGCGCGGCAATCAGCCCCAGCATTTT. Amino acids: CASCDRGRGNQPQHF.

This clonotype was seen once. This sequence joins TRBV20-1 and TRBJ2-5; TRBD1 is a possible D gene (6 bases). The germline gives CDR1 DFQATT, CDR2 SNEGSKA (reference sequence). This CDR3 contains 14 residues. Trimming removed 3 bases at V and 0 bases at J, with 11 bases between. The DNA of the CDR3 is TGCAGTGCTAGTACACGACAGGACCAAGAGACCCAGTACTTC. Its translation: CSASTRQDQETQYF.

This clonotype appeared once. A single base separates this from a much larger clone, so it may be a read error. V usage is TRBV10-3 and J usage is TRBJ1-2, with D perhaps matching TRBD1 (5 bases). The CDR3 length is 13 residues. Germline CDR1 ENHRY, CDR2 SYGVKD. The CDR3 sequence is CASSQTDHYGYTF. For the CDR3, the DNA is TGTGCCAGCAGTCAGACAGACCACTATGGCTACACCTTC.

As DNA, the CDR3 is TGCAGTGCGATCGGGAAGCACGATTCACCCCTCCACTTT. It specifies CSAIGKHDSPLHF. The rearrangement links TRBV20-1 to TRBJ1-6; D is unresolved. The germline CDR1 and CDR2 sequences are DFQATT and SNEGSKA (reference sequence). Trimming stripped 6 bases from V and 8 bases from J, with 14 bases between. There are 13 residues in the CDR3.

In this sample, this clonotype turned up a few times. The chain links TRBV10-3 to TRBJ2-3, with D hard to call. The germline V gene encodes CDR1 ENHRY and CDR2 SYGVKD. The CDR3 spans 14 residues. Trimming removed 4 bases from V and 3 bases from J, with 11 bases in between. CDR3 bases: TGTGCCATCAGTGGCCGCCAATCGACAGATACGCAGTATTTT. As protein: CAISGRQSTDTQYF.

This clonotype has just a few counts. The genes are TRBV18 and TRBJ2-2, with D perhaps given as TRBD1 or TRBD2 (5 bases each). CDR1 is KGHSH, CDR2 LQKENI, per germline. The V end was cut by 0 bases, the J end by 5 bases, with 13 bases between. CDR3 size: 16 residues. The DNA of the CDR3 is TGTGCCAGCTCACCACCGTCTTTGGGACCAACCGGGGAGCTGTTTTTT. It specifies CASSPPSLGPTGELFF.

This clonotype was counted many times. V and J are TRBV19 and TRBJ1-4; D call uncertain. This CDR3 has 16 amino acids. Trimming removed 6 bases at V and 6 bases at J, with 20 bases between. Germline CDR1 reads LNHDA; CDR2 reads SQIVND (reference sequence). DNA for the CDR3: TGTGCCAGTAGAACAGTCACCGGGATAGAGGATGAAAAACTGTTTTTT. Its translation: CASRTVTGIEDEKLFF.

The chain joins TRBV4-2 to TRBJ2-5; a possible D gene is TRBD1 (6 bases). Germline V gene data show CDR1 as LGHNA and CDR2 as YNFKEQ. Trimming took 5 bases from V and 0 from J, leaving 22 bases between them. The CDR3 extends over 18 amino acids. This CDR3 is CASSAWGRQPLNQETQYF. CDR3 nucleotides: TGTGCCAGCAGCGCCTGGGGGCGACAGCCGTTAAACCAAGAGACCCAGTACTTC.

With respect to this clonotype: A junction boundary mismatches the germline segment, possibly from a read error. The gene calls are TRBV18 and TRBJ1-2; 7 nucleotides match TRBD1. The CDR3 is 14 residues long. CDR1 and CDR2 from the germline V gene are KGHSH and LQKENI. As DNA, the CDR3 is TGTGCCAGCTCACCCTCCGGGACAGATTATGGCCACACCTTC. This codes for CASSPSGTDYGHTF.

This clonotype was counted a few times. CDR3 protein: CATGALSTPSQETQYF. The CDR3 nucleotides are TGTGCCACCGGGGCCCTGTCGACACCTTCCCAAGAGACCCAGTACTTC. This chain uses TRBV24-1 with TRBJ2-5; possibly TRBD1 for D (5 bases). V was pared by 9 bases and J by 1 base, with 20 bases between. Germline V gene data show CDR1 as KGHDR and CDR2 as SFDVKD. This CDR3 region has 16 residues.

The table lists this clonotype with a few counts. This may stem from a read error, because a much larger clone lies one nucleotide away. The chain combines TRBV11-3 with TRBJ1-1; D call uncertain. Germline loops: CDR1 SGHNT, CDR2 YENEEA. CDR3 length: 14 amino acids. The CDR3 loop reads CANSLSGRNTEAFF. The CDR3 region has the DNA TGTGCCAACAGCTTATCCGGGAGGAACACTGAAGCTTTCTTT.

This clonotype was observed many times. J is TRBJ1-2 and V is TRBV19; no clear D gene. The ends were cut back, 5 bases at V and 13 bases at J, with 17 bases in the middle. The CDR3 is made up of 12 amino acids. Germline CDR1 reads LNHDA; CDR2 reads SQIVND (reference sequence). In DNA form, the CDR3 reads TGTGCCAGTAGTCCTCGAGGCATGGTGGGCACCTTC. This sequence encodes CASSPRGMVGTF.

The chain links TRBV2 to TRBJ2-3; a weak D match, TRBD2 (6 bases). The CDR3 has 13 amino acids. Germline CDR1 and CDR2: SNHLY and FYNNEI. Trimming took off 5 bases at V and 5 bases at J, with 11 bases between the two ends. The CDR3 DNA is TGTGCCAGCAGTTGGCTAGCGCAAGATACGCAGTATTTT. The encoded protein is CASSWLAQDTQYF.

V is TRBV10-3 and J is TRBJ2-1; 8 bases are a match to TRBD2. The CDR3 has 14 amino acids. V lost 5 bases, J lost 6 bases, and 6 bases stayed unmatched. CDR1 ENHRY and CDR2 SYGVKD come from the germline V gene. In nucleotides, the CDR3 is TGTGCCATCAGTTACGTTAGCGGGGTCAATGAGCAGTTCTTC. It is translated as CAISYVSGVNEQFF.

This clonotype has only a few counts. The chain links TRBV30 to TRBJ2-5; 8 bases map to TRBD2. V was pared by 2 bases and J by 7 bases, with 15 bases of the junction left unmatched. CDR1 GTSNPN and CDR2 SVGIG come from the germline V gene (reference sequence). The CDR3 is 16 amino acids. CDR3 nucleotides: TGTGCCTGGAGTATAACCGGGTCGGGGGGGAAAGGGACCCAGTACTTC. Protein product: CAWSITGSGGKGTQYF.

The table lists this clonotype with many counts. This chain connects TRBV20-1 to TRBJ2-3; 7 positions match TRBD2. The CDR3 is made up of 14 amino acids. V was clipped by 6 bases and J by 3 bases; unmatched bases: 9. Germline values: CDR1 DFQATT, CDR2 SNEGSKA (reference sequence). In DNA, the CDR3 is TGCAGTGCGAAGCGGGGAAGTGGGACAGATACGCAGTATTTT. Protein: CSAKRGSGTDTQYF.

Comments on this clonotype: Since a much larger clone is just one base distant, this may be a read error. Because it lacks the conserved phenylalanine or tryptophan at the end, this CDR3 is likely a read error. This chain uses TRBV30 with TRBJ1-2; D uncertain. Deletions cut 4 bases from V and 4 bases from J, with 13 bases between. Germline V gene data show CDR1 as GTSNPN and CDR2 as SVGIG (reference sequence). The CDR3 covers 13 residues. CDR3 sequence: CAWNGPSLYGYTL. CDR3 DNA sequence: TGTGCCTGGAACGGACCGTCACTCTATGGCTACACCCTC.

The rearrangement joins TRBV20-1 to TRBJ2-1; D assignment may be TRBD1 or TRBD2 (5 bases each). Germline-derived CDR1 and CDR2 are DFQATT and SNEGSKA (reference sequence). This CDR3 has 14 amino acids. Trimming shortened V by 5 bases and J by 8 bases, and 19 bases separated the two germline ends. The CDR3, as DNA: TGCAGTGCTCCTCGGGGCTTGTATGTGGATGAGCAGTTCTTC. As protein: CSAPRGLYVDEQFF.

The sample holds a few counts of this clonotype. The chain carries TRBV29-1 and TRBJ1-2; D remains ambiguous. Per the germline V gene, CDR1 is SQVTM and CDR2 is ANQGSEA. Trimming took off 3 bases at V and 6 bases at J, with 5 bases between the two ends. The CDR3 contains 10 residues. For the CDR3, the DNA is TGCAGCGTTGACTCCGATGGCTACACCTTC. This codes for CSVDSDGYTF.